The present entry profiles one T cell receptor beta chain with its context. Its antigen target is currently unknown. Base qualities are not provided; no much larger clone lies one nucleotide away. TCRbeta CDR3 regions were amplified from genomic DNA using the immunoSEQ Assay, a bias-controlled multiplex PCR. The authors' pipeline ran thus. The number of nucleated cells in each sample was estimated by amplification of reference gene primers within the assay. To quantify the absolute abundance of each unique TCRbeta CDR3 rearrangement, sequence reads were collapsed and filtered. For each sample, productive Simpson clonality was calculated by taking the square root of Simpson's diversity index across productive rearrangements. The table comes from immuneACCESS by way of TCRdb, which keeps in-frame sequences with V and J called. Part of the clones is missing from these tables; in studies checked, under half for an unresolved V gene and the rest for unknown reasons. Clone size and V and J calls were adopted from that table, with D and trimming inferred from the DNA. The sample records roughly 330,000 clones, over 70% of which are singletons. The ten biggest clones cover about 5% of the sample.

Including cysteine and phenylalanine, the CDR3 has 14 amino acids. The read is trimmed to its CDR3 DNA, 42 bases read in frame from base 1. From a lookup of the germline V gene, CDR1 and CDR2 are SGHTA and FQGTGA. V loses 5 bases of germline sequence and J loses 2 bases, and the interval between the two ends is 7 bases. The sample belongs to a study of blood T cell repertoires in COVID-19 (dated by TCRdb to between 2020 and 2021). About the investigation overall: Samples from collaborators originated in the United States, Italy and Spain and spanned both the acute and convalescent phases of COVID-19. The prospective study material was composed of cDNA or gDNA derived from T cells, B-cell-depleted T cells, or PBMCs. Subjects who had been exposed to COVID-19, were actively infected with it, or had recovered from it provided the deeply sampled blood TCRbeta repertoires that made up the dataset. A freely available public database, intended as a resource for researchers studying the immune response to SARS-CoV-2, is where the repertoires were released. Samples were obtained from the ongoing ImmuneRACE study (first 160 participants) and from 1,200 or so subjects provided by 6 global collaborators. Nearly every sample came with metadata listing a de-identified subject ID, COVID-19 status, age in years and sex. HLA class I and class II types, where available, came from metadata supplied by the sample provider rather than from assay-based typing. Results and caveats for the whole study, not just this receptor: How much clinical and demographic metadata was included differed by source and by participant, and the metadata was provided uncurated.

Participants in the prospective study were enrolled through a virtual design, were aged roughly 18 to 100 years, and lived in 24 United States geographic areas. In the prospective study, participants were assigned to cohorts based on the clinical history participants reported in a screening survey and a study questionnaire. Recovered participants in ImmuneRACE Cohort 3 were defined as having two consecutive negative NP/OP PCR tests, clearance from a healthcare professional, or resolution of symptoms. In the prospective study, mobile phlebotomists collected whole blood, serum and a nasopharyngeal or oropharyngeal swab from each participant. Participants in the prospective study had the option to provide additional blood draws and questionnaires over a 2-month period. Before DNA extraction, prospective study blood samples were shipped either frozen or at room temperature.

The sequenced material came from PBMCs or T cells enriched from blood (not recorded which). The source is a young man who had recovered from COVID-19. This chain joins TRBV7-3 to TRBJ2-6, with the D gene not confidently named. The sequence in DNA is TGTGCCAGCAGCCAAGCTACTGGGGCCAACGTCCTGACTTTC. It translates to CASSQATGANVLTF.